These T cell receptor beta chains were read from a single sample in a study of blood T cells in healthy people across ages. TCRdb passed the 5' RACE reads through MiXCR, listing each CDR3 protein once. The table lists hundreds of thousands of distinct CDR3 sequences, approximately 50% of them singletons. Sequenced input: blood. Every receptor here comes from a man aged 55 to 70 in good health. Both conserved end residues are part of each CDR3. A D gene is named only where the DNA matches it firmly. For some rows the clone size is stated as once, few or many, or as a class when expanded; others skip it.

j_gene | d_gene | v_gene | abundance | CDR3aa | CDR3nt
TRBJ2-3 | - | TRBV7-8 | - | CASSRGRSTDTQYF | TGTGCCAGCAGCCGCGGACGGAGCACAGATACGCAGTATTTT
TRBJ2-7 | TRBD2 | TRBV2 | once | CASTSGGPYEQYF | TGTGCCAGCACTAGCGGGGGCCCCTACGAGCAGTACTTC
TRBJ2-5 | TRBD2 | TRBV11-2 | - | CASSTTAGRVETQYF | TGTGCCAGCAGCACAACGGCAGGGAGGGTGGAGACCCAGTACTTC
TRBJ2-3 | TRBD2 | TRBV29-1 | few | CSVEDPRGTSATDTQYF | TGCAGCGTTGAAGATCCTCGGGGGACTAGCGCCACAGATACGCAGTATTTT
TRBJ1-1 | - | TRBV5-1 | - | CASSLEGMWTEAFF | TGTGCCAGCAGCTTGGAGGGGATGTGGACTGAAGCTTTCTTT
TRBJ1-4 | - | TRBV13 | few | CASSTAPTATNEKLFF | TGTGCCAGCAGCACCGCCCCGACAGCAACTAATGAAAAACTGTTTTTT
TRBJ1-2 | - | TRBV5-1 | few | CASSGRGDVNYGYTF | TGCGCCAGCAGCGGAAGGGGGGACGTTAACTATGGCTACACCTTC
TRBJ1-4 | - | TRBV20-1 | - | CSAQGGANEKLFF | TGCAGTGCTCAGGGAGGGGCTAATGAAAAACTGTTTTTT
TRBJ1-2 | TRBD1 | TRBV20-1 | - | CSARDRDRGYYGYTF | TGCAGTGCTAGAGATCGGGACAGGGGGTACTATGGCTACACCTTC
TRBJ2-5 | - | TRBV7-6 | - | CASSPRTLEGQTQYF | TGTGCCAGCAGCCCCCGGACGCTGGAGGGTCAGACCCAGTACTTC
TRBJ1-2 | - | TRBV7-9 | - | CASMPEGWTANGYTF | TGTGCCAGCATGCCGGAGGGGTGGACAGCAAATGGCTACACCTTC
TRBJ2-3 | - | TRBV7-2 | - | CASSLVLVPRTDTQYF | TGTGCCAGCAGCTTAGTGTTAGTGCCCCGCACAGATACGCAGTATTTT
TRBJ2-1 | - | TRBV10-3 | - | CAIRGQGPGNEQFF | TGTGCCATCAGGGGGCAAGGCCCGGGGAATGAGCAGTTCTTC
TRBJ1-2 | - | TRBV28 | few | CASSLDYNYGYTF | TGTGCCAGCAGTTTAGATTATAACTATGGCTACACCTTC
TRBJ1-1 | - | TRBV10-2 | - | CASRGLGQTNTEAFF | TGCGCCAGCAGGGGACTAGGACAAACGAACACTGAAGCTTTCTTT
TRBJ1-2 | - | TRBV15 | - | CATSRESTGNYGYTF | TGTGCCACCAGCAGAGAAAGTACAGGGAACTATGGCTACACCTTC
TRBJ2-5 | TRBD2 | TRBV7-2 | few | CASREGTSGGLFRETQYF | TGTGCCAGCAGAGAAGGGACTAGCGGGGGACTCTTCAGGGAGACCCAGTACTTC
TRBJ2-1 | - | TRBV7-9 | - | CASSLVGWDGRNEQFF | TGTGCCAGCAGCTTAGTGGGTTGGGACGGCCGCAATGAGCAGTTCTTC
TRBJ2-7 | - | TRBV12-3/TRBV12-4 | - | CASSSIGAAYEQYF | TGTGCCAGCAGCTCGATCGGGGCTGCCTACGAGCAGTACTTC
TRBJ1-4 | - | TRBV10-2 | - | CATTGTSNEKLFF | TGCGCCACCACCGGGACATCAAATGAAAAACTGTTTTTT
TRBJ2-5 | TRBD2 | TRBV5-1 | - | CASSYRLAGGRETQYF | TGCGCCAGCAGCTACCGACTAGCGGGGGGGCGAGAGACCCAGTACTTC
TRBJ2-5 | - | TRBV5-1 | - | CASSLGRTIPHQETQYF | TGCGCCAGCAGCTTGGGGCGGACTATCCCACACCAAGAGACCCAGTACTTC
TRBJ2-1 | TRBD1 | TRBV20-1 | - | CSASRGLGKNEQFF | TGCAGTGCCTCGAGGGGGCTTGGCAAAAATGAGCAGTTCTTC
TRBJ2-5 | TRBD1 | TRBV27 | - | CASSRERDRATRWAQYF | TGTGCCAGCAGTAGGGAACGGGACAGGGCGACTCGCTGGGCCCAGTACTTC
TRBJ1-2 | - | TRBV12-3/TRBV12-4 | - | CAGSFFQGTYGYTF | TGTGCCGGCAGTTTCTTCCAGGGGACCTATGGCTACACCTTC
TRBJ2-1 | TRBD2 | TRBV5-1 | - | CASSLAAAGGPNEQFF | TGCGCCAGCAGCTTGGCCGCGGCGGGGGGGCCCAATGAGCAGTTCTTC
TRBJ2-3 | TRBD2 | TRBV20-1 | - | CSAPPGGADTQYF | TGCAGTGCTCCCCCTGGGGGGGCAGATACGCAGTATTTT
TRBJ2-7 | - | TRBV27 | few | CASITDSPYEQYF | TGTGCCAGTATTACCGACAGTCCCTACGAGCAGTACTTC
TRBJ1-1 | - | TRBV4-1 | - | CASSQSIPPGNTEAFF | TGCGCCAGCAGCCAATCCATTCCCCCGGGGAACACTGAAGCTTTCTTT
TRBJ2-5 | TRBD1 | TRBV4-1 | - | CASSQLRTGGRETQYF | TGCGCCAGCAGCCAACTACGCACAGGGGGTCGGGAGACCCAGTACTTC
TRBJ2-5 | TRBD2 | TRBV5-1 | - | CASTLSPSGLAGGWETQYF | TGCGCCAGCACCTTAAGCCCCTCGGGACTAGCGGGGGGCTGGGAGACCCAGTACTTC
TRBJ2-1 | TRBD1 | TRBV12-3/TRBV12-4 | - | CASINRGADYNEQFF | TGTGCCAGCATCAACAGGGGGGCCGACTACAATGAGCAGTTCTTC
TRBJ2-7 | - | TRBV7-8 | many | CASSLGFSYEQYF | TGTGCCAGCAGCTTAGGCTTCTCCTACGAGCAGTACTTC
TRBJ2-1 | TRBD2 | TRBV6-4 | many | CASSDGTSGNEQFF | TGTGCCAGCAGTGACGGGACTAGCGGCAATGAGCAGTTCTTC
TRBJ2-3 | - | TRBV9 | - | CASSVRSLTDTQYF | TGTGCCAGCAGCGTGAGGTCTCTGACAGATACGCAGTATTTT
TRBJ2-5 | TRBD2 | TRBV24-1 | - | CATSDLAGDYNEQYF | TGTGCCACCAGTGATTTAGCGGGGGACTACAATGAGCAGTACTTC
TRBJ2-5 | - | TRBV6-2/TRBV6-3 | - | CASSYGTGAMSFQETQYF | TGTGCCAGCAGTTACGGGACGGGGGCTATGTCTTTTCAAGAGACCCAGTACTTC
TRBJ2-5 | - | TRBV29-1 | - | CSVEPGVGGETQYF | TGCAGCGTTGAACCGGGGGTAGGCGGGGAGACCCAGTACTTC
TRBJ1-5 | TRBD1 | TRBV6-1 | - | CASSALQGANQPQHF | TGTGCCAGCAGTGCCCTACAGGGGGCGAATCAGCCCCAGCATTTT
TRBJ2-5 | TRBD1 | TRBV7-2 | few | CASRETGVETQYF | TGTGCCAGCAGAGAAACAGGGGTAGAGACCCAGTACTTC
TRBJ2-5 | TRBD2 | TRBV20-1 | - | CSATTSGVKTQYF | TGCAGTGCTACGACTAGCGGGGTCAAGACCCAGTACTTC
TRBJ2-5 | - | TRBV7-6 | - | CASSLDPPETQYF | TGTGCCAGCAGCTTAGACCCACCCGAGACCCAGTACTTC
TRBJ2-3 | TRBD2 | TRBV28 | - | CASRPRGLAGTTDTQYF | TGTGCCAGCAGGCCCCGAGGACTAGCGGGGACCACAGATACGCAGTATTTT
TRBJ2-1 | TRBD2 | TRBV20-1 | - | CSAKEGGGASEQFF | TGCAGTGCCAAAGAAGGCGGGGGGGCCAGTGAGCAGTTCTTC
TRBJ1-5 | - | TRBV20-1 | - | CSAAPDYNQPQHF | TGCAGTGCCGCACCGGACTACAATCAGCCCCAGCATTTT
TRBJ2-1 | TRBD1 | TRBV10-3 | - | CAVQGVSYNEQFF | TGTGCCGTTCAGGGGGTTTCCTACAATGAGCAGTTCTTC
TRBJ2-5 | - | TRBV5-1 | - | CASSPGVNQETQYF | TGCGCCAGCTCTCCGGGGGTGAACCAAGAGACCCAGTACTTC
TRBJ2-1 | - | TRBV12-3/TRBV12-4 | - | CASSFWRNEQFF | TGTGCCAGCAGTTTTTGGCGGAATGAGCAGTTCTTC
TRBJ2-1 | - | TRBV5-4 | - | CASSLALGVWDEQFF | TGTGCCAGCAGCTTGGCCTTAGGGGTATGGGATGAGCAGTTCTTC
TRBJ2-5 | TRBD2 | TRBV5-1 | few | CASSLGPAGGGETQYF | TGCGCCAGCAGCTTGGGACCAGCGGGAGGGGGAGAGACCCAGTACTTC
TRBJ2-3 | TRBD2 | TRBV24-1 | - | CATSEPSGGGKDTQYF | TGTGCCACCAGTGAACCCTCGGGCGGGGGGAAGGATACGCAGTATTTT
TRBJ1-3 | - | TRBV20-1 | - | CSASRDSGNTIYF | TGCAGTGCTAGCAGGGACTCTGGAAACACCATATATTTT
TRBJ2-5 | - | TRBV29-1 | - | CSVRTVAGETQYF | TGCAGCGTGAGGACAGTGGCGGGAGAGACCCAGTACTTC
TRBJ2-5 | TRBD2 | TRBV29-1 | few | CSVDTSGGEETQYF | TGCAGCGTTGACACTAGCGGGGGGGAAGAGACCCAGTACTTC
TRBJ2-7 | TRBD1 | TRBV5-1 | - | CAGSLATGLISYEQYF | TGCGCCGGCAGCTTAGCGACAGGGCTGATCTCCTACGAGCAGTACTTC
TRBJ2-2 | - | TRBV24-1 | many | CATKDTYTGELFF | TGTGCCACCAAAGACACGTACACCGGGGAGCTGTTTTTT
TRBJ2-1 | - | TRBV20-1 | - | CSARDLLRGTYNEQFF | TGCAGTGCTAGAGATCTGTTGCGGGGAACCTACAATGAGCAGTTCTTC
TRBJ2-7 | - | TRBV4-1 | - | CATRGNGGRRNEQYF | TGCGCCACCAGGGGTAACGGGGGCCGTCGGAATGAGCAGTACTTC
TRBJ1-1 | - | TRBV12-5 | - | CASGLVAAAFF | TGTGCTAGTGGTTTGGTAGCTGCAGCTTTCTTT